One sample yielded the 2 T cell receptor beta chains listed below, sequenced in a study of control samples from healthy donors and cancer patients. Some clones are missing from TCRdb's copy, which holds only in-frame ones; the method was immunoSEQ multiplex PCR. Among some 20,000 clones listed, about 82% were seen once. The sample was PBMCs. Source of these receptors: a woman between 65 and 79 years old with colorectal cancer.

V is TRBV9 and J is TRBJ2-5, with TRBD1 as a possible D gene (6 bases). V was clipped by 0 bases and J by 6 bases, with 12 bases between them. This CDR3 contains 14 residues. The germline gives CDR1 SGDLS, CDR2 YYNGEE. Here the CDR3 DNA reads TGTGCCAGCAGCGTAGGGGGGCAAGGAAAGACCCAGTACTTC. Translation: CASSVGGQGKTQYF.

For the CDR3, the DNA is TGTGCTACACGCCGGCGGAGGTCACCCCTCCACTTT. Amino acids: CATRRRRSPLHF. V is TRBV7-7 and J is TRBJ1-6, with no clear D. The germline V gene encodes CDR1 SSHAT and CDR2 FNYEAQ (reference sequence). The CDR3 covers 12 residues.